Following are 30 T cell receptor beta chains from one sample sequenced in a study of OX40 agonist ivuxolimab in advanced cancers. This table comes from immunoSEQ multiplex PCR, and its TCRdb copy is limited to in-frame clones, with some not included. The data contain 44,000 or so clones, more than 65% of them singletons. The starting material was CD4+ or CD8+ T cells sorted from blood, obtained in a trial of the OX40 agonist ivuxolimab. These receptor sequences come from an adult with an advanced solid tumor such as melanoma, head and neck, liver or kidney cancer.

The chain uses TRBV11-1 and TRBJ2-2, with D possibly being TRBD1 (5 bases). The CDR3 totals 15 residues. Germline-derived CDR1 and CDR2 are SGHAT and FQDESV (reference sequence). V shed 3 bases and J shed 6 bases, with 14 bases lying between them. In DNA form, the CDR3 reads TGTGCCAGCAGCTTTCGCCAGGGATTCCCCGGGGAGCTGTTTTTT. Its translation: CASSFRQGFPGELFF.

This sequence joins TRBV9 and TRBJ2-1, with TRBD1 matching over 8 bases. V shed 2 bases and J 8 bases; nucleotides not matched to a gene: 18. The CDR3 is made up of 18 amino acids. The V gene's germline CDR1 is SGDLS and CDR2 YYNGEE. DNA for the CDR3: TGTGCCAGCAGCGTCACGACCTTGGGACAGGTTGTCGATGATGAGCAGTTCTTC. It encodes CASSVTTLGQVVDDEQFF.

The chain uses TRBV5-5 and TRBJ2-3, with 9 bases lining up with TRBD1. The CDR3 is 16 amino acids. Germline lookup yields CDR1 SGHKS and CDR2 YYEKEE (reference sequence). The V gene end was trimmed by 3 bases and the J gene end by 1 base; junction bases not matched to a gene: 6. The CDR3 DNA sequence: TGTGCCAGCAGCTGGCGACGGACAGGGGGCACAGATACGCAGTATTTT. Residues: CASSWRRTGGTDTQYF.

DNA for the CDR3: TGTGCCAGCATCCTCAGCGGGGGGGTGTCCTACGAGCAGTACTTC. Amino acid sequence: CASILSGGVSYEQYF. The chain employs TRBV6-1 and TRBJ2-7; 10 bases map to TRBD2. Per the germline V gene, CDR1 is MNHNS and CDR2 is SASEGT. The V and J ends lost 7 bases and 1 base, in that order; junction bases with no gene match: 7. The CDR3 loop spans 15 amino acids.

The rearrangement uses TRBV29-1 and TRBJ2-2; 16 bases line up with TRBD2. This CDR3 region has 20 residues. The J segment lost 1 base and the V segment lost 7 bases, leaving 15 bases of the junction unmatched. Germline CDR1 reads SQVTM; CDR2 reads ANQGSEA. The CDR3 nucleotides read TGCAGCGGACAGGGACTAGCGGGGGGGCTTTCGAGAGGGAACACCGGGGAGCTGTTTTTT. Residues: CSGQGLAGGLSRGNTGELFF.

The chain recombines TRBV5-5 with TRBJ1-1; no firm D call. Germline CDR1 SGHKS, CDR2 YYEKEE (reference sequence). This CDR3 is built from 12 residues. The V end lost 0 bases, the J end lost 0 bases, and 0 bases lay between the germline ends. The CDR3 here is CASSLVNTEAFF. In DNA, the CDR3 is TGTGCCAGCAGCTTGGTGAACACTGAAGCTTTCTTT.

CDR3 coding DNA: TGTGCCAGCAGCACCACCTCAGGAGCCACTGAAGCTTTCTTT. Translating gives CASSTTSGATEAFF. The J gene is TRBJ1-1, the V gene TRBV7-3, with no clear D. V lost 5 bases and J lost 4, with 14 bases in between. Germline V lookup: CDR1 SGHTA, CDR2 FQGTGA. This CDR3 is built from 14 residues.

This clone was recorded a few times. This chain connects TRBV7-2 to TRBJ2-3, with 8 positions matching TRBD2. The CDR3 sequence is 16 residues long. The germline gives CDR1 SGHTA, CDR2 FQGNSA. Trimming took 5 bases from V and 0 from J; bases not matched to a gene: 7. The CDR3 coding sequence is TGTGCCAGCAGCCAACAGGGACTAGTGAGCACAGATACGCAGTATTTT. Amino acids: CASSQQGLVSTDTQYF.

The CDR3, as DNA: TGTGCCTGGAGTTTCGGGAACTATGGCTACACCTTC. Translated, it gives CAWSFGNYGYTF. V gene TRBV30 combines with J gene TRBJ1-2; D call uncertain. Germline lookup yields CDR1 GTSNPN and CDR2 SVGIG (reference sequence). V was shortened by 2 bases and J by 2 bases, with 6 bases between the two germline ends. The CDR3 is 12 residues long.

The chain carries TRBV5-4 and TRBJ1-2, with D maybe TRBD1 (6 bases). V was pared by 4 bases and J by 2 bases, with 15 bases between. The CDR3 has 15 residues. Germline V lookup: CDR1 SGHNT, CDR2 YYREEE (reference sequence). CDR3 in DNA: TGTGCCAGCAGCCCTGGGGGCGCCCTGAACTATGGCTACACCTTC. It specifies CASSPGGALNYGYTF.

The rearrangement links TRBV5-6 to TRBJ1-6; D possibly corresponds to TRBD1 (6 bases). The CDR3 totals 15 residues. V was clipped by 0 bases and J by 14 bases, with 18 bases between them. CDR1 and CDR2 from the germline V gene are SGHDT and YYEEEE. CDR3 in DNA: TGTGCCAGCAGCTTGGCGGGGACATCGGCGAGGGCCCTCCACTTT. Amino acid sequence: CASSLAGTSARALHF.

Written as DNA, the CDR3 is TGTGCCAGCGTCTCAGGGGTCTCTGGGGCCAACGTCCTGACTTTC. Translated, it gives CASVSGVSGANVLTF. The chain employs TRBV6-5 and TRBJ2-6; D may be TRBD1 (6 bases). This CDR3 has 15 amino acids. CDR1 is MNHEY and CDR2 is SVGAGI in the germline V gene. Trimming took 8 bases from V and 0 from J, leaving 11 bases between them.

The chain couples TRBV27 to TRBJ2-7; perhaps TRBD2 as D (5 bases). Trimming pared 5 bases from V and 2 bases from J, leaving 19 bases between. CDR3 length equals 16 residues. Germline CDR1 MNHEY, CDR2 SMNVEV (reference sequence). The CDR3 loop reads CASSAVLVGGPYEQYF. CDR3 DNA sequence: TGTGCCAGCAGTGCTGTACTAGTCGGAGGCCCCTACGAGCAGTACTTC.

This clone was counted a single time. The chain joins TRBV6-1 to TRBJ2-2; D perhaps matches TRBD2 (5 bases). Germline V gene data show CDR1 as MNHNS and CDR2 as SASEGT. This CDR3 is 15 amino acids long. Trimming shortened V by 6 bases and J by 6 bases, and 17 bases separated the two germline ends. As DNA, the CDR3 is TGTGCCAGCAGGAGAGCGGTGACTGGGGCCGGGGAGCTGTTTTTT. Translation gives CASRRAVTGAGELFF.

DNA for the CDR3: TGTGCCAGCAGTTACAGGGGGCCGAACACTGAAGCTTTCTTT. It encodes CASSYRGPNTEAFF. The chain is built from TRBV6-5 and TRBJ1-1; 7 bases are a match to TRBD1. Trimming took 2 bases from V and 1 from J; bases not matched to a gene: 1. The length of the CDR3 is 14 residues. CDR1 is MNHEY, CDR2 SVGAGI, per germline.

This chain joins TRBV4-1 and TRBJ2-3; a possible D gene is TRBD2 (5 bases). The CDR3 is made up of 16 amino acids. Trimming removed 1 base from V and 4 bases from J, with 15 bases in between. Germline V gives CDR1 MGHRA, CDR2 YSYEKL. The CDR3 DNA follows: TGCGCCAGCAGCCAAGGGAGGCGGAGCGGAGCAGATACGCAGTATTTT. This translates into CASSQGRRSGADTQYF.

Only one count was recorded for this clone. The genes are TRBV21-1 and TRBJ2-7; the table's TRBD1 call for D was not verified on the DNA. TRBV21-1 is recorded as a pseudogene. The CDR3 spans 17 residues. The CDR3 region is CASSKLLPGQSSYEQYF. The DNA for the CDR3 is TGTGCCAGCAGCAAACTCTTACCGGGACAATCTTCCTACGAGCAGTACTTC.

The rearrangement joins TRBV28 to TRBJ2-5, with 11 bases lining up with TRBD2. The trim removed 3 bases at V and 7 bases at J, leaving 10 bases unmatched. This CDR3 is 16 amino acids long. The germline V gene has CDR1 MDHEN and CDR2 SYDVKM. The CDR3 region has the DNA TGTGCCAGCAGTTTCGGGACTAGCGGCCTTTCGGGGACCCAGTACTTC. Translated: CASSFGTSGLSGTQYF.

This clone was observed a single time. The rearrangement links TRBV28 to TRBJ2-1, with TRBD1 as a possible D gene (5 bases). The CDR3 loop spans 14 amino acids. Trimming cost V 3 bases and J 8 bases, with 14 bases left between them. Germline CDR1 and CDR2: MDHEN and SYDVKM. CDR3 sequence: CASSFVQGVYEQFF. The CDR3 bases are TGTGCCAGCAGTTTTGTCCAGGGCGTCTATGAGCAGTTCTTC.

The chain recombines TRBV5-1 with TRBJ2-5; D is undetermined. Germline CDR1 is SGHRS and CDR2 is YFSETQ. The CDR3 is 17 residues long. V lost 0 bases, J lost 2 bases, and 17 bases lay in between. The CDR3 DNA reads as TGCGCCAGCAGCTTGGCCCTGGAACCAGGCAGGCAAGAGACCCAGTACTTC. Amino acids: CASSLALEPGRQETQYF.

The V and J genes are TRBV7-2 and TRBJ2-3, with TRBD2 identical over 9 bases. The germline gives CDR1 SGHTA, CDR2 FQGNSA. Trimming at V came to 4 bases and at J to 5 bases, leaving 7 bases not matched to a gene. The CDR3 runs to 15 residues. The CDR3 sequence is CASSSQTSGGDTQYF. CDR3 sequence (DNA): TGTGCCAGCAGCTCCCAGACTAGCGGAGGAGATACGCAGTATTTT.

The V gene is TRBV7-9, the J gene TRBJ1-1; a weak D match, TRBD1 (6 bases). CDR1 SEHNR and CDR2 FQNEAQ come from the germline V gene (reference sequence). CDR3 size: 13 residues. Trimming cost V 1 base and J 8 bases, with 11 bases left between them. The CDR3 sequence is CASSLGGGLEAFF. In DNA, the CDR3 is TGTGCCAGCAGCTTAGGAGGGGGGCTGGAAGCTTTCTTT.

This clone was observed a single time. This chain connects TRBV11-2 to TRBJ1-4; 7 nucleotides agree with TRBD1. V shed 1 base, J shed 5 bases, and the junction held 4 bases outside the gene matches. This CDR3 is built from 15 residues. Germline CDR1 and CDR2: SGHAT and FQNNGV. CDR3 nucleotide sequence: TGTGCCAGCAGCTTAGGAGACAGGGCAAATGAAAAACTGTTTTTT. Its protein is CASSLGDRANEKLFF.

This clone was counted a few times. Other DNA sequences in this specimen translate into the identical CDR3. This rearrangement joins TRBV7-2 to TRBJ2-1, with 8 bases lining up with TRBD2. The CDR3 has 13 residues. Germline trimming cut 6 bases from V and 6 bases from J; bases unmatched to any gene: 4. In germline, CDR1 is SGHTA, CDR2 FQGNSA. CDR3 in amino acids: CASSTGTSNEQFF. CDR3 bases: TGTGCCAGCAGTACCGGGACTAGCAATGAGCAGTTCTTC.

The V and J genes are TRBV18 and TRBJ2-3; D perhaps matches TRBD2 (6 bases). Trimming left V 5 bases short and J 2 bases short, with 17 bases between. Germline CDR1 and CDR2: KGHSH and LQKENI. CDR3 size: 16 residues. The DNA of the CDR3 is TGTGCCAGCTCATCTGGGGGAGGCGGAGCCACAGATACGCAGTATTTT. The encoded protein is CASSSGGGGATDTQYF.

V gene TRBV5-6 combines with J gene TRBJ2-7; TRBD1 is a possible D gene (6 bases). Germline assignment: CDR1 SGHDT and CDR2 YYEEEE. The CDR3 totals 14 residues. The V end lost 6 bases, the J end lost 4 bases, and 17 bases lay between the germline ends. CDR3 in amino acids: CASNPGIGGYEQYF. The CDR3 nucleotides read TGTGCCAGCAACCCCGGGATAGGGGGATACGAGCAGTACTTC. Full variable domain (rest looked up from reference TRBV5-6 and TRBJ2-7): DAGVTQSPTHLIKTRGQQVTLRCSPKSGHDTVSWYQQALGQGPQFIFQYYEEEERQRGNFPDRFSGHQFPNYSSELNVNALLLGDSALYLCASNPGIGGYEQYFGPGTRLTVT.

The chain's CDR3 is CASSLFGWNEQFF. CDR3 DNA sequence: TGTGCCAGCAGCCTCTTCGGGTGGAATGAGCAGTTCTTC. The chain recombines TRBV13 with TRBJ2-1; D is ambiguous. CDR1 and CDR2 (germline): PRHDT, FYEKMQ (reference sequence). This CDR3 region has 13 residues. The ends were cut back, 5 bases at V and 7 bases at J, with 12 bases in the middle. The entire variable domain, with the rest obtained from reference TRBV13 and TRBJ2-1, is as follows: AAGVIQSPRHLIKEKRETATLKCYPIPRHDTVYWYQQGPGQDPQFLISFYEKMQSDKGSIPDRFSAQQFSDYHSELNMSSLELGDSALYFCASSLFGWNEQFFGPGTRLTVL.

V usage is TRBV29-1 and J usage is TRBJ2-3, with D perhaps given as TRBD1 or TRBD2 (6 bases each). This CDR3 spans 15 amino acids. The V end lost 0 bases, the J end lost 5 bases, and 15 bases lay between the germline ends. Germline CDR1 SQVTM, CDR2 ANQGSEA. CDR3 sequence reads: CSVEDLGGLGDTQYF. CDR3 DNA: TGCAGCGTTGAAGATCTAGGGGGGTTAGGAGATACGCAGTATTTT.

The CDR3 protein is CASSARDRPYNEQFF. CDR3 coding DNA: TGTGCCAGCAGCGCCCGGGACAGGCCATACAATGAGCAGTTCTTC. The rearrangement uses TRBV7-3 and TRBJ2-1, with 8 bases lining up with TRBD1. The CDR3 is 15 residues long. Per the germline V gene, CDR1 is SGHTA and CDR2 is FQGTGA. V trimming: 5 bases; J trimming: 4 bases; junction bases outside the gene matches: 7.

The J gene is TRBJ2-3, the V gene TRBV14; TRBD2 agrees at 7 bases. Per the germline V gene, CDR1 is SGHDN and CDR2 is FVKESK. The CDR3 consists of 15 residues. V was pared by 2 bases and J by 4 bases, with 6 bases of the junction left unmatched. CDR3 DNA: TGTGCCAGCAGCCAACCAGTGGGGAGGGCAGATACGCAGTATTTT. It encodes CASSQPVGRADTQYF.